The present T cell receptor beta chain was sequenced within a study of beta chain features in type 1 diabetes. About the research overall: Age, gender and cell yields were similar between patients and healthy donors. Sorted cell examination encompassed over 90 million cells across all samples.

In this sample, this clone turned up a few times. The target antigen is unknown. The CDR3 has 14 amino acids. The V end was cut by 1 base, the J end by 0 bases, with 7 bases between. From germline, CDR1 is SGHTA and CDR2 FQGNSA. The entirety of the isolated RNA underwent reverse transcription, so expressed TCRB transcripts were sequenced. TCRdb keeps only in-frame clones here, not all; method: immunoSEQ multiplex PCR. The sample contains about 660,000 clones, roughly an eighth of which appear only once. Points from the study as a whole: Type 1 diabetes patients had moderately but significantly shorter TCRB CDR3s in all four CD4+ subsets. When VDJ junctions were examined, type 1 diabetes patients showed fewer insertions and more deletions.

This receptor was obtained from a man younger than 35 with type 1 diabetes. The sequencing sample was made of naive CD4+ T cells from blood. This chain uses TRBV7-2 with TRBJ2-7; D ambiguous. DNA for the CDR3: TGTGCCAGCAGCTTAGACCGCACCTCCTACGAGCAGTACTTC. This codes for CASSLDRTSYEQYF.